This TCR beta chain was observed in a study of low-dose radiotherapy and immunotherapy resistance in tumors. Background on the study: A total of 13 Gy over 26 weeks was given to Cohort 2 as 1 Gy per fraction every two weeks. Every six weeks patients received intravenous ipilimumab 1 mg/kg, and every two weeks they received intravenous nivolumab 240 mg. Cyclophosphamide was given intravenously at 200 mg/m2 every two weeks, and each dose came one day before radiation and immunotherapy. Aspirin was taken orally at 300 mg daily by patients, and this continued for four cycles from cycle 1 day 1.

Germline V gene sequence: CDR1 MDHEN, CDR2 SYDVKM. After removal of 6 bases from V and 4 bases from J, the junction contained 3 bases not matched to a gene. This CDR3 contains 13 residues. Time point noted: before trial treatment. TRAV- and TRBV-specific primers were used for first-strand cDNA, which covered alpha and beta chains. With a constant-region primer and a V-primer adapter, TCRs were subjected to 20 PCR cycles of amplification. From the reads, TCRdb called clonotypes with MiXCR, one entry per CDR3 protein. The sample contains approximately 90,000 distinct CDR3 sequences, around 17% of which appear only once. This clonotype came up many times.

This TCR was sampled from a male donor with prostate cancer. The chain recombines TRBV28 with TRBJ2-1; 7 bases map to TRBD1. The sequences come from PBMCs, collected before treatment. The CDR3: CASSRGQYNEQFF. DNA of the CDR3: TGTGCCAGCAGCCGGGGACAGTACAATGAGCAGTTCTTC.